The T cell receptor (beta chain) under discussion was sequenced for a study of T cell changes during pregnancy in multiple sclerosis. V was pared by 2 bases and J by 8 bases, with 7 bases of the junction left unmatched. Germline CDR1 and CDR2: LGHNA and YSLEER. This CDR3 is built from 15 residues. Clones were read by immunoSEQ multiplex PCR, and TCRdb kept only the in-frame ones, dropping some. The profile covers tens of thousands of clones, with about nine tenths appearing a single time and around 0.47% taken by the ten largest. The clonotype comes from a female donor in good health, enrolled as a control in a pregnancy study. Here the sequenced sample was CD4+ T cells from peripheral blood mononuclear cells, taken in the first trimester of pregnancy. The chain couples TRBV4-3 to TRBJ2-3; TRBD1 agrees at 10 bases. CDR3 coding DNA: TGCGCCAGCAGCCAAAGACAGGGGGCCCTTGGTACGCAGTATTTT. Translated: CASSQRQGALGTQYF.